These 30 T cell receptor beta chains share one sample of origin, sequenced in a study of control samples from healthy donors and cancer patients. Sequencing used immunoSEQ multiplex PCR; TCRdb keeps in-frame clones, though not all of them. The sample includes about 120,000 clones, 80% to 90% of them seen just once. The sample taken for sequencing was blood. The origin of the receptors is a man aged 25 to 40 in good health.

CDR3 in amino acids: CASSFLEGEAFF. The CDR3 nucleotides read TGTGCCAGCAGTTTTCTAGAAGGGGAAGCTTTCTTT. This rearrangement joins TRBV5-5 to TRBJ1-1, with D uncertain. Germline CDR1 and CDR2: SGHKS and YYEKEE (reference sequence). This CDR3 comprises 12 residues. Trimming stripped 5 bases from V and 8 bases from J, with 13 bases between.

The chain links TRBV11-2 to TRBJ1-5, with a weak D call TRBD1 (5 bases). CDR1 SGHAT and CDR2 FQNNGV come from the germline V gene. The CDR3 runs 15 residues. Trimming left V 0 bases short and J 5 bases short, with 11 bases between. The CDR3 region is CASSLDHRGDQPQHF. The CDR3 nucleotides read TGTGCCAGCAGCTTAGATCATCGGGGCGATCAGCCCCAGCATTTT. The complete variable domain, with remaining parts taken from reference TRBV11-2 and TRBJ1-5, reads EAGVAQSPRYKIIEKRQSVAFWCNPISGHATLYWYQQILGQGPKLLIQFQNNGVVDDSQLPKDRFSAERLKGVDSTLKIQPAKLEDSAVYLCASSLDHRGDQPQHFGDGTRLSIL.

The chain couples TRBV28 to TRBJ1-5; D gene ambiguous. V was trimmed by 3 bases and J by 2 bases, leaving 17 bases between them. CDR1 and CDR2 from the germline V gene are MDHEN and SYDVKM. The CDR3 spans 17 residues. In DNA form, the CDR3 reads TGTGCCAGCAGTTTGGCCGGGAGGAGGAAAGGCAATCAGCCCCAGCATTTT. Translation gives CASSLAGRRKGNQPQHF.

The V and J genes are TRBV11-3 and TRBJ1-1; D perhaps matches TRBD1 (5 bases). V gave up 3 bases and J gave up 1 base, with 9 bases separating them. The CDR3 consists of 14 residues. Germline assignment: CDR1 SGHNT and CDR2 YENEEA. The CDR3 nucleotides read TGTGCCAGCAGCTTGGACGGACAGAACACTGAAGCTTTCTTT. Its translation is CASSLDGQNTEAFF.

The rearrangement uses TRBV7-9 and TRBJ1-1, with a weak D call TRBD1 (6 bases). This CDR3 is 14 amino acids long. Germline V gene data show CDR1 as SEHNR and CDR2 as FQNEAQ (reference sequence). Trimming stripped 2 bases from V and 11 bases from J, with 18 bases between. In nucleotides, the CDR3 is TGTGCCAGCAGCTTAAATGGGGGCGGGGTCGACGCTTTCTTT. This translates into CASSLNGGGVDAFF. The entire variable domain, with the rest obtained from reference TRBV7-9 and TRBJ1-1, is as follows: DTGVSQNPRHKITKRGQNVTFRCDPISEHNRLYWYRQTLGQGPEFLTYFQNEAQLEKSRLLSDRFSAERPKGSFSTLEIQRTEQGDSAMYLCASSLNGGGVDAFFGQGTRLTVV.

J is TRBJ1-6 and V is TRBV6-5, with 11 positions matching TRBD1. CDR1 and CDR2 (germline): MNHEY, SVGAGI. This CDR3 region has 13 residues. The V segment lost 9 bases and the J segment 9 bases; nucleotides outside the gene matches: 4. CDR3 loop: CASGQGASSPLHF. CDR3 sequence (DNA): TGTGCCAGTGGACAGGGGGCGAGTTCACCCCTCCACTTT.

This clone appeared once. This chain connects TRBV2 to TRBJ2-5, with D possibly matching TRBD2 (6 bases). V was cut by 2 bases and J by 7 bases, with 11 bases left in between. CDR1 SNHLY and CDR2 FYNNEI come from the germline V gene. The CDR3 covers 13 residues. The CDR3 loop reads CASSERRDGTQYF. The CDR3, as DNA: TGTGCCAGCAGTGAAAGGAGGGATGGGACCCAGTACTTC.

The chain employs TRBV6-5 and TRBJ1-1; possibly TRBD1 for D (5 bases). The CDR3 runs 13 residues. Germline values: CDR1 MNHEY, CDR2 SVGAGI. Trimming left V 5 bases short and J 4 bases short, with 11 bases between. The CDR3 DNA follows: TGTGCCAGCAGTATATCCGGGGGCACTGAAGCTTTCTTT. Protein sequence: CASSISGGTEAFF.

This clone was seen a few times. CDR3 coding DNA: TGTGCCAGCAGCCACGGGGAAAGGGGGACCCAGTACTTC. This gives the protein CASSHGERGTQYF. The V gene is TRBV6-5, the J gene TRBJ2-5, with D perhaps given as TRBD1 or TRBD2 (5 bases each). The CDR3 loop spans 13 amino acids. With 6 bases removed from V and 7 bases from J, the gap between germline ends came to 15 bases. Germline CDR1 is MNHEY and CDR2 is SVGAGI.

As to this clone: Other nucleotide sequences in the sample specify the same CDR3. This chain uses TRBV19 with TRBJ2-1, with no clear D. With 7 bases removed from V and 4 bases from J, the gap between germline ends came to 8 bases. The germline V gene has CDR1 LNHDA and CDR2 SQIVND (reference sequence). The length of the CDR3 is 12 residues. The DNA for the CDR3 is TGTGCCAGTAAGGCGGCATACAATGAGCAGTTCTTC. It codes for CASKAAYNEQFF.

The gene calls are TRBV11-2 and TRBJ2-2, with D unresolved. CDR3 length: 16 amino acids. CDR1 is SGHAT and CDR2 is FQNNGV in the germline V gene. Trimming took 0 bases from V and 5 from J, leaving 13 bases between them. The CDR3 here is CASSLELVGRTGELFF. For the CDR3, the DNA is TGTGCCAGCAGCTTAGAGTTGGTAGGACGGACCGGGGAGCTGTTTTTT.

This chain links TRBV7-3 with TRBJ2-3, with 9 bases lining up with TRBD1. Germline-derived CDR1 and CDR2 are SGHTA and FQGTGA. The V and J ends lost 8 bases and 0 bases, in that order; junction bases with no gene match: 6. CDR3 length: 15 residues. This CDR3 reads CASGLDRGSTDTQYF. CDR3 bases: TGTGCCAGCGGATTAGACAGGGGGAGCACAGATACGCAGTATTTT.

The CDR3 is CASGGGSYEQYF. The CDR3, as DNA: TGTGCCAGCGGGGGGGGTTCCTACGAGCAGTACTTC. This rearrangement joins TRBV7-9 to TRBJ2-7; 7 bases match TRBD2. The CDR3 spans 12 residues. J lost 1 base, V lost 8 bases, and 2 bases had no gene match. Germline CDR1 SEHNR, CDR2 FQNEAQ (reference sequence).

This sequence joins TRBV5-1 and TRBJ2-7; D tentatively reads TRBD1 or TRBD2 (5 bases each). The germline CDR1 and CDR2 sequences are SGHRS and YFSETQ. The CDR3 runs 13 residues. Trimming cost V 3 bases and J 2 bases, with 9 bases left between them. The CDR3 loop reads CASSWDEPYEQYF. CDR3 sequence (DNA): TGCGCCAGCAGCTGGGACGAGCCCTACGAGCAGTACTTC.

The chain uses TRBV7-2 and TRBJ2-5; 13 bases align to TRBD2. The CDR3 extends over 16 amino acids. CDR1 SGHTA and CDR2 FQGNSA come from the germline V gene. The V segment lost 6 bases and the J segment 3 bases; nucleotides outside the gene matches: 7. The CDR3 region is CASRSWTSGGKETQYF. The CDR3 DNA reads TGTGCCAGCAGGTCATGGACTAGCGGGGGCAAAGAGACCCAGTACTTC.

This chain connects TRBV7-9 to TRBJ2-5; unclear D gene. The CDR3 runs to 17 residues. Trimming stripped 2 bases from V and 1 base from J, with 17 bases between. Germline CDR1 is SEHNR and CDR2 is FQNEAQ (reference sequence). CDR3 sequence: CASSLLGWGFPQETQYF. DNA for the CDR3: TGTGCCAGCAGCTTATTGGGGTGGGGATTCCCCCAAGAGACCCAGTACTTC.

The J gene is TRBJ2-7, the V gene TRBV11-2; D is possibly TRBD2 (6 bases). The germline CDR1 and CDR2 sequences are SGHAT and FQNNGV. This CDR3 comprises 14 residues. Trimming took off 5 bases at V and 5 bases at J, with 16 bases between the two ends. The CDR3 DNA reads TGTGCCAGCAGCCCCTCAGGCGGGGCGAACGAGCAGTACTTC. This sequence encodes CASSPSGGANEQYF. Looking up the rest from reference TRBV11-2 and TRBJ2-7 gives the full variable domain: EAGVAQSPRYKIIEKRQSVAFWCNPISGHATLYWYQQILGQGPKLLIQFQNNGVVDDSQLPKDRFSAERLKGVDSTLKIQPAKLEDSAVYLCASSPSGGANEQYFGPGTRLTVT.

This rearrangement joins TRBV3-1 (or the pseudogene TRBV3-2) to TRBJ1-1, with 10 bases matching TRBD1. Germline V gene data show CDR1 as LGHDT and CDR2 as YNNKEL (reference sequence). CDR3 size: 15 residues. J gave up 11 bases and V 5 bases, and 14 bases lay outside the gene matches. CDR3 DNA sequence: TGTGCCAGCAGCTACGCCGGGACAGGGGTGAGTGGGGCTTTCTTT. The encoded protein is CASSYAGTGVSGAFF.

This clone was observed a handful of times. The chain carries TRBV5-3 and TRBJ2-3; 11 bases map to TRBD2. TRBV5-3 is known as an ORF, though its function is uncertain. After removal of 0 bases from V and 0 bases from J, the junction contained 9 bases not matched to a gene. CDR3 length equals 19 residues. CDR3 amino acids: CARSLGAASGGNSTDTQYF. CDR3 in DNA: TGTGCCAGAAGCTTGGGAGCGGCTAGCGGGGGGAATAGCACAGATACGCAGTATTTT.

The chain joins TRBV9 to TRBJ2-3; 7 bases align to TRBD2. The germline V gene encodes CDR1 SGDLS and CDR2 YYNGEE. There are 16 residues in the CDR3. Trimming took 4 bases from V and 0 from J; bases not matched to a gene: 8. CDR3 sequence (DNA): TGTGCCAGCAGCACCCCCGAAGCGGGGAGCACAGATACGCAGTATTTT. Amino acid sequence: CASSTPEAGSTDTQYF.

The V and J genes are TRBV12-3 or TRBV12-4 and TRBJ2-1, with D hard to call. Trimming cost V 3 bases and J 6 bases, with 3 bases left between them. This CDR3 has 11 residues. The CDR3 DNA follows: TGTGCCAGCAGTTTTATCAATGAGCAGTTCTTC. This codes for CASSFINEQFF.

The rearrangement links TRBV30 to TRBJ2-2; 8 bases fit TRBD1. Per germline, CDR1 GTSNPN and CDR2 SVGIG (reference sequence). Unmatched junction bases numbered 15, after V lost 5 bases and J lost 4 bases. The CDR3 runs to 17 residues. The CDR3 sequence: CAWSLVYGTGGTGELFF. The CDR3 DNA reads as TGTGCCTGGTCTCTAGTGTACGGGACAGGAGGCACCGGGGAGCTGTTTTTT.

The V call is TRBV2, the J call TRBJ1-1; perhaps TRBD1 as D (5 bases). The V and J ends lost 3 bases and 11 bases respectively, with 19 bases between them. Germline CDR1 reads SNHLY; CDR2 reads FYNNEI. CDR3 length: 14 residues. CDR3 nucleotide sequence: TGTGCCAGCAGTGATACCGCTGGGGGGAGGCGGGCTTTCTTT. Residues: CASSDTAGGRRAFF.

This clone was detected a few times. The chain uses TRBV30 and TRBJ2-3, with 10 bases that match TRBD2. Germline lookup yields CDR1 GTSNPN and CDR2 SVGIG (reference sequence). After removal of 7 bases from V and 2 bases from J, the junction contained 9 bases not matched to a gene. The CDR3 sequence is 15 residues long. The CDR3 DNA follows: TGTGCCTCGGATGCTAGCGGGGGCCACACAGATACGCAGTATTTT. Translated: CASDASGGHTDTQYF.

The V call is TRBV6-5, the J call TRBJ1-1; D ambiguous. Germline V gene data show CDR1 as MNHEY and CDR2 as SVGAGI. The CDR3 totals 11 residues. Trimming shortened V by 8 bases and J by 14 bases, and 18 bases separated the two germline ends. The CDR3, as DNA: TGTGCCAGCTCAGAGGGCCGCGGTCGATTCTTT. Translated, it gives CASSEGRGRFF.

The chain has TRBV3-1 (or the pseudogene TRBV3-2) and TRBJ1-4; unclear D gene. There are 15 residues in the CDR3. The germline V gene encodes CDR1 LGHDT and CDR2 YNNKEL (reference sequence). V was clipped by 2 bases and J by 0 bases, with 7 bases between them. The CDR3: CASSQFSATNEKLFF. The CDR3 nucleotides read TGTGCCAGCAGCCAATTTAGTGCAACTAATGAAAAACTGTTTTTT.

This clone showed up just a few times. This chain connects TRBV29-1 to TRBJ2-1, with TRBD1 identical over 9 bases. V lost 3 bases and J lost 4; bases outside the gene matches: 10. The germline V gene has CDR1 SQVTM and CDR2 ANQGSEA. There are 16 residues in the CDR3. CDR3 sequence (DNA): TGCAGCGTTGAGTTCCCGACAGGGGGGAGGTACAATGAGCAGTTCTTC. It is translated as CSVEFPTGGRYNEQFF.

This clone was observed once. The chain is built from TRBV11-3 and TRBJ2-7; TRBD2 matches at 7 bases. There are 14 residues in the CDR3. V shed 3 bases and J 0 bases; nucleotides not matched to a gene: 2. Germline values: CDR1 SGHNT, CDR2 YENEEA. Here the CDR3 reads CASSLGGSSYEQYF. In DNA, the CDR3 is TGTGCCAGCAGCTTGGGGGGGAGCTCCTACGAGCAGTACTTC. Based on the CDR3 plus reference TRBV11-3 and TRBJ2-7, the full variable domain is EAGVVQSPRYKIIEKKQPVAFWCNPISGHNTLYWYLQNLGQGPELLIRYENEEAVDDSQLPKDRFSAERLKGVDSTLKIQPAELGDSAVYLCASSLGGSSYEQYFGPGTRLTVT.

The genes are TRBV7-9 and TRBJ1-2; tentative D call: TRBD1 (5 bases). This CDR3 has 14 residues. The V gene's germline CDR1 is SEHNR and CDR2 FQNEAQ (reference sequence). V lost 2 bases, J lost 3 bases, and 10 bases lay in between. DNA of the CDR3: TGTGCCAGCAGCTTAATGGGGCCAGACTATGGCTACACCTTC. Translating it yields CASSLMGPDYGYTF.

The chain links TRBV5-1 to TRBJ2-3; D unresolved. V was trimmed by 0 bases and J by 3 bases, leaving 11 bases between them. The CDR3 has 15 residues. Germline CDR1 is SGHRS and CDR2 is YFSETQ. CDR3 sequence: CASSLAADGTDTQYF. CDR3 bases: TGCGCCAGCAGCTTGGCCGCAGATGGAACAGATACGCAGTATTTT.